The 30 T cell receptor beta chains presented below share a single source sample, sequenced in a study of cytomegalovirus exposure and HLA in healthy donors. 13 Jbeta primers and 60 Vbeta primers were used for the PCR. The data were produced by immunoSEQ multiplex PCR, yet TCRdb's version contains in-frame clones alone and is incomplete. The sample's table shows 31,000 or so clones. Sequencing input: PBMCs. These TCRs come from a female donor in good health and CMV-seronegative.

The CDR3: CASSVAPGRGRNTIYF. The CDR3 DNA sequence: TGTGCCAGCAGCGTAGCCCCCGGGCGGGGGAGAAACACCATATATTTT. V usage is TRBV9 and J usage is TRBJ1-3, with D possibly TRBD1 on 5 matching bases. This CDR3 has 16 amino acids. Trimming shortened V by 0 bases and J by 5 bases, and 15 bases separated the two germline ends. The germline V gene encodes CDR1 SGDLS and CDR2 YYNGEE.

The CDR3 spells CSVVSAYNEQFF. In nucleotides, the CDR3 is TGCAGCGTTGTCTCAGCCTACAATGAGCAGTTCTTC. The chain uses TRBV29-1 and TRBJ2-1; D gene ambiguous. V lost 4 bases to trimming and J lost 2 bases, with 6 bases between them. CDR1 and CDR2 (germline): SQVTM, ANQGSEA. The length of the CDR3 is 12 residues.

The J gene is TRBJ1-3, the V gene TRBV11-2; possible D gene TRBD1, 6 bases. The CDR3 extends over 17 amino acids. CDR1 SGHAT and CDR2 FQNNGV come from the germline V gene. V shed 0 bases and J shed 0 bases, with 12 bases lying between them. CDR3 sequence reads: CASSLERTAGSGNTIYF. The CDR3 DNA sequence: TGTGCCAGCAGCTTAGAACGGACAGCCGGCTCTGGAAACACCATATATTTT. Filled out from reference TRBV11-2 and TRBJ1-3, the complete variable domain reads EAGVAQSPRYKIIEKRQSVAFWCNPISGHATLYWYQQILGQGPKLLIQFQNNGVVDDSQLPKDRFSAERLKGVDSTLKIQPAKLEDSAVYLCASSLERTAGSGNTIYFGEGSWLTVV.

The chain combines TRBV18 with TRBJ1-2; tentatively, D is TRBD1 (6 bases). The V end was cut by 2 bases, the J end by 2 bases, with 9 bases between. Germline values: CDR1 KGHSH, CDR2 LQKENI. This CDR3 is 14 amino acids long. CDR3 DNA: TGTGCCAGCTCACCAAGTGGACAGAACTATGGCTACACCTTC. Translated, it gives CASSPSGQNYGYTF.

The CDR3 loop reads CASSLDGYTEAFF. As DNA, the CDR3 is TGCGCCAGCAGCTTGGACGGGTACACTGAAGCTTTCTTT. V usage is TRBV5-1 and J usage is TRBJ1-1, with no clear D. In germline, CDR1 is SGHRS, CDR2 YFSETQ. The V gene lost 0 bases and the J gene lost 3 bases, with 6 bases spanning the gap. The CDR3 runs to 13 residues.

The chain is built from TRBV7-2 and TRBJ2-3; tentative D call: TRBD2 (7 bases). Looked up from germline, CDR1 is SGHTA and CDR2 is FQGNSA. The CDR3 runs 16 residues. Trimming removed 5 bases from V and 4 bases from J, with 19 bases in between. CDR3 loop: CASSLTLGGAPDTQYF. CDR3 coding DNA: TGTGCCAGCAGCCTAACACTGGGGGGGGCCCCAGATACGCAGTATTTT.

The chain uses TRBV4-1 and TRBJ1-2; possibly TRBD1 for D (6 bases). V was cut by 0 bases and J by 5 bases, with 13 bases left in between. Germline CDR1 reads MGHRA; CDR2 reads YSYEKL. CDR3 size: 15 residues. This CDR3 reads CASSQEADSNYGYTF. The DNA for the CDR3 is TGCGCCAGCAGCCAAGAAGCGGACAGTAATTATGGCTACACCTTC.

The genes are TRBV6-1 and TRBJ2-2; D possibly corresponds to TRBD2 (6 bases). CDR3 length equals 14 residues. V lost 4 bases, J lost 3 bases, and 9 bases lay in between. From germline, CDR1 is MNHNS and CDR2 SASEGT. The CDR3 DNA is TGTGCCAGCAGTGTCCGGGAGCACACCGGGGAGCTGTTTTTT. Translated: CASSVREHTGELFF.

The chain links TRBV7-9 to TRBJ1-2, with a weak D call TRBD1 (5 bases). V was clipped by 4 bases and J by 6 bases, with 9 bases between them. This CDR3 has 12 residues. CDR1 is SEHNR and CDR2 is FQNEAQ in the germline V gene (reference sequence). The CDR3: CASSSGVDGYTF. DNA for the CDR3: TGTGCCAGCAGCTCGGGGGTAGATGGCTACACCTTC.

The chain combines TRBV27 with TRBJ2-2; D gene ambiguous. With 2 bases removed from V and 1 base from J, the gap between germline ends came to 5 bases. The germline V gene has CDR1 MNHEY and CDR2 SMNVEV (reference sequence). This CDR3 spans 14 amino acids. This CDR3 is CASSLTRNTGELFF. CDR3 nucleotides: TGTGCCAGCAGTTTAACCAGGAACACCGGGGAGCTGTTTTTT.

V and J are TRBV9 and TRBJ1-6, with D perhaps TRBD1 (5 bases). The germline V gene has CDR1 SGDLS and CDR2 YYNGEE. The CDR3 loop spans 16 amino acids. V was clipped by 0 bases and J by 10 bases, with 17 bases between them. This CDR3 reads CASSVENRGVGSPLHF. Here the CDR3 DNA reads TGTGCCAGCAGCGTAGAGAATCGGGGGGTAGGCTCACCCCTCCACTTT. Complete variable domain (other parts from reference TRBV9 and TRBJ1-6): DSGVTQTPKHLITATGQRVTLRCSPRSGDLSVYWYQQSLDQGLQFLIQYYNGEERAKGNILERFSAQQFPDLHSELNLSSLELGDSALYFCASSVENRGVGSPLHFGNGTRLTVT.

The chain employs TRBV18 and TRBJ1-2; 10 nucleotides align to TRBD1. The CDR3 is 16 residues long. Germline trimming cut 3 bases from V and 8 bases from J; bases unmatched to any gene: 12. Germline V CDR1 and CDR2: KGHSH, LQKENI. The CDR3 DNA is TGTGCCAGCTCACCCCTTGAGGGACAGGGGATTGAGGGCTACACCTTC. It encodes CASSPLEGQGIEGYTF.

The chain couples TRBV19 to TRBJ1-1; D is perhaps TRBD1 (6 bases). This CDR3 is 15 amino acids long. Per the germline V gene, CDR1 is LNHDA and CDR2 is SQIVND (reference sequence). Deletions cut 8 bases from V and 2 bases from J, with 18 bases between. The CDR3 nucleotides read TGTGCCAGTGCCGACAGGATCCTCGCCAACACTGAAGCTTTCTTT. It is translated as CASADRILANTEAFF.

The V call is TRBV6-8, the J call TRBJ1-1; no clear D gene. Trimming took 2 bases from V and 3 from J, leaving 10 bases between them. Looked up from germline, CDR1 is MNHGY and CDR2 is SAAAGT. The CDR3 runs to 14 residues. CDR3 bases: TGTGCCAGCAGTTACGAGGCCCCTGACACTGAAGCTTTCTTT. It codes for CASSYEAPDTEAFF.

V is TRBV10-3 and J is TRBJ2-2, with D perhaps matching TRBD1 (6 bases). Germline V gives CDR1 ENHRY, CDR2 SYGVKD. V gave up 0 bases and J gave up 3 bases, with 8 bases separating them. The CDR3 contains 15 residues. The CDR3: CAISESGTHTGELFF. In DNA, the CDR3 is TGTGCCATCAGTGAGTCGGGGACACACACCGGGGAGCTGTTTTTT.

The genes are TRBV6-5 and TRBJ2-2; a possible D gene is TRBD1 (5 bases). The CDR3 length is 15 residues. Trimming shortened V by 4 bases and J by 4 bases, and 13 bases separated the two germline ends. Germline CDR1 is MNHEY and CDR2 is SVGAGI. The CDR3 loop is CASSSLDSTTGELFF. For the CDR3, the DNA is TGTGCCAGCAGTTCCTTAGACAGTACCACCGGGGAGCTGTTTTTT.

The CDR3 DNA reads TGTGCCAGCAGCTTACCCTCGGCGGGTTCACCCCTCCACTTT. Its translation is CASSLPSAGSPLHF. The rearrangement joins TRBV11-2 to TRBJ1-6; D gene ambiguous. The CDR3 has 14 amino acids. CDR1 is SGHAT and CDR2 is FQNNGV in the germline V gene. Trimming removed 2 bases at V and 9 bases at J, with 11 bases between. The full variable domain, with the rest looked up from reference TRBV11-2 and TRBJ1-6, is EAGVAQSPRYKIIEKRQSVAFWCNPISGHATLYWYQQILGQGPKLLIQFQNNGVVDDSQLPKDRFSAERLKGVDSTLKIQPAKLEDSAVYLCASSLPSAGSPLHFGNGTRLTVT.

The chain uses TRBV29-1 and TRBJ1-2, with D perhaps matching TRBD1 (6 bases). Germline lookup yields CDR1 SQVTM and CDR2 ANQGSEA. This CDR3 spans 11 amino acids. Trimming took 7 bases from V and 8 from J, leaving 14 bases between them. The CDR3 nucleotides are TGCAGCGCCCGGGAGGGGGAAGGCTACACCTTC. Translated: CSAREGEGYTF. The full variable domain, rest sourced from reference TRBV29-1 and TRBJ1-2, is SAVISQKPSRDICQRGTSLTIQCQVDSQVTMMFWYRQQPGQSLTLIATANQGSEATYESGFVIDKFPISRPNLTFSTLTVSNMSPEDSSIYLCSAREGEGYTFGSGTRLTVV.

The chain is built from TRBV2 and TRBJ2-7; D remains unclear. This CDR3 has 15 residues. CDR1 is SNHLY and CDR2 is FYNNEI in the germline V gene. Trimming left V 6 bases short and J 0 bases short, with 15 bases between. The CDR3 region is CASRRISRSSYEQYF. The DNA for the CDR3 is TGTGCCAGCAGGCGGATTTCCCGCAGCTCCTACGAGCAGTACTTC.

V is TRBV30 and J is TRBJ2-2; TRBD2 aligns across 9 bases. Germline values: CDR1 GTSNPN, CDR2 SVGIG (reference sequence). The CDR3 covers 14 residues. Trimming cost V 4 bases and J 4 bases; bases outside gene matches: 4. Written as DNA, the CDR3 is TGTGCCTGGAACGGCGGGGGGGCCACCGGGGAGCTGTTTTTT. As protein: CAWNGGGATGELFF.

The CDR3: CASMWQYNSPLHF. CDR3 DNA: TGTGCCAGCATGTGGCAGTACAATTCACCCCTCCACTTT. J is TRBJ1-6 and V is TRBV2, with unresolved D. Trimming removed 7 bases at V and 7 bases at J, with 11 bases between. The CDR3 contains 13 residues. Per germline, CDR1 SNHLY and CDR2 FYNNEI.

The V gene is TRBV7-9, the J gene TRBJ2-7; 8 nucleotides agree with TRBD1. The ends lost 0 bases at V and 3 bases at J; junction bases unmatched: 10. CDR1 and CDR2 (germline): SEHNR, FQNEAQ (reference sequence). This CDR3 is 17 amino acids long. The DNA for the CDR3 is TGTGCCAGCAGCTTAGCCCCTCTGACAGGGGACCACTACGAGCAGTACTTC. Amino acids: CASSLAPLTGDHYEQYF.

The gene calls are TRBV19 and TRBJ2-2, with TRBD1 matching over 11 bases. The junction had 16 bases not matched to a gene; V was cut back by 6 bases and J by 7 bases. The germline V gene has CDR1 LNHDA and CDR2 SQIVND (reference sequence). The CDR3 totals 18 residues. CDR3 sequence (DNA): TGTGCCAGTAGCCCCCTCAGGGGGACAGGGGGACGAGGCGGGGAGCTGTTTTTT. It yields the protein CASSPLRGTGGRGGELFF.

This chain uses TRBV30 with TRBJ1-6, with 7 bases aligning to TRBD1. This CDR3 region has 12 residues. The V segment lost 3 bases and the J segment 10 bases; nucleotides outside the gene matches: 3. Looked up from germline, CDR1 is GTSNPN and CDR2 is SVGIG (reference sequence). The CDR3 nucleotides are TGTGCCTGGAGGACAGGGCCCTCACCCCTCCACTTT. Residues: CAWRTGPSPLHF.

The rearrangement uses TRBV11-2 and TRBJ2-6; TRBD1 aligns across 12 bases. Germline CDR1 reads SGHAT; CDR2 reads FQNNGV. This CDR3 has 18 amino acids. V trimming: 5 bases; J trimming: 5 bases; junction bases outside the gene matches: 10. CDR3 sequence: CASSPGTGGARWANVLTF. Written as DNA, the CDR3 is TGTGCCAGCAGCCCCGGGACAGGGGGCGCAAGGTGGGCCAACGTCCTGACTTTC.

This chain connects TRBV7-9 to TRBJ1-1, with 10 bases lining up with TRBD1. The CDR3 has 15 residues. V was clipped by 5 bases and J by 6 bases; unmatched bases: 9. Germline V CDR1 and CDR2: SEHNR, FQNEAQ (reference sequence). The CDR3 sequence is CASSTRQGAVAEAFF. DNA of the CDR3: TGTGCCAGCAGCACCAGACAGGGGGCAGTAGCTGAAGCTTTCTTT.

The chain employs TRBV7-9 and TRBJ1-2; 8 positions match TRBD1. The ends lost 5 bases at V and 7 bases at J; junction bases unmatched: 12. CDR3 size: 15 residues. Germline V gene data show CDR1 as SEHNR and CDR2 as FQNEAQ (reference sequence). CDR3 protein: CASSLGQGGFAGYTF. The CDR3 DNA is TGTGCCAGCAGCCTCGGACAGGGAGGTTTTGCTGGCTACACCTTC.

The rearrangement links TRBV7-3 to TRBJ2-5, with a weak D call TRBD1 (5 bases). This CDR3 has 13 amino acids. V was trimmed by 3 bases and J by 4 bases, leaving 9 bases between them. CDR1 is SGHTA, CDR2 FQGTGA, per germline. DNA of the CDR3: TGTGCCAGCAGCTTGAGAAGGGGAGAGACCCAGTACTTC. It encodes CASSLRRGETQYF.

In the case of this clone: Relative to the germline gene, one junction end is altered; a read error may explain this. This chain joins TRBV7-7 and TRBJ1-5; D is undetermined. Germline lookup yields CDR1 SSHAT and CDR2 FNYEAQ (reference sequence). The CDR3 consists of 20 residues. CDR3 coding DNA: TGTGCTAGCAGCTTATTCGCAGACCCACAGTTTAGATTAGCGGTACAGCCCCAGCATTTT. It yields the protein CASSLFADPQFRLAVQPQHF.

The chain has TRBV19 and TRBJ1-1, with a tentative D call TRBD1 (6 bases). The V gene lost 4 bases and the J gene lost 1 base, with 16 bases spanning the gap. The CDR3 runs 16 residues. The V gene's germline CDR1 is LNHDA and CDR2 SQIVND (reference sequence). CDR3 DNA sequence: TGTGCCAGTAGTAGGGGACAAGCGGCGGGGAACACTGAAGCTTTCTTT. Protein product: CASSRGQAAGNTEAFF.